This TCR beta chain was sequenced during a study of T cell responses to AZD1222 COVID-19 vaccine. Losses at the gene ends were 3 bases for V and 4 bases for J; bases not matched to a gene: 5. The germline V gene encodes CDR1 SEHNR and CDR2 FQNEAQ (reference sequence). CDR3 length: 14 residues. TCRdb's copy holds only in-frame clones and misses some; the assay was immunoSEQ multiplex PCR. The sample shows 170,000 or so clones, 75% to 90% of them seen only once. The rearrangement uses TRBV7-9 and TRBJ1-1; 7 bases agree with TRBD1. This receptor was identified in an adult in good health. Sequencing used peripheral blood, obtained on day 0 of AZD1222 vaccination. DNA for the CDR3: TGTGCCAGCAGCTTCCAGACAGGGATCACTGAAGCTTTCTTT. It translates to CASSFQTGITEAFF.